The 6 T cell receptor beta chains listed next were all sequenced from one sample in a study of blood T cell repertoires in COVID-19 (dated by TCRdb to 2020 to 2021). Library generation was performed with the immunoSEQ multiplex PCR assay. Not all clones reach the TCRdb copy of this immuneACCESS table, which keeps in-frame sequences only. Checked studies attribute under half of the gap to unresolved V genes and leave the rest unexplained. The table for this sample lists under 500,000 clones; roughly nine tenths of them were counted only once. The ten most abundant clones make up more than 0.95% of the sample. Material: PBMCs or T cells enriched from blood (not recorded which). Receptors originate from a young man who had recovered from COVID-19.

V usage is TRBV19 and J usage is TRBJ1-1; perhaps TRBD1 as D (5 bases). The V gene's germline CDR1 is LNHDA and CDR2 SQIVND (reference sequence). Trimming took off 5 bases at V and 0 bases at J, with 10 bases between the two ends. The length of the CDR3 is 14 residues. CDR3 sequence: CASSPQAMNTEAFF. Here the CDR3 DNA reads TGTGCCAGTAGTCCACAGGCCATGAACACTGAAGCTTTCTTT.

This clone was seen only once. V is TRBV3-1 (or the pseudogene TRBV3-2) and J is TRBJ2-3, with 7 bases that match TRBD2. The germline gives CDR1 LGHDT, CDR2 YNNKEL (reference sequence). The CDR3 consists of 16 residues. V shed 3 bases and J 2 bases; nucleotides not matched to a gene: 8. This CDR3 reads CASSHLGGSVTDTQYF. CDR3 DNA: TGTGCCAGCAGCCATTTAGGCGGGAGCGTCACAGATACGCAGTATTTT.

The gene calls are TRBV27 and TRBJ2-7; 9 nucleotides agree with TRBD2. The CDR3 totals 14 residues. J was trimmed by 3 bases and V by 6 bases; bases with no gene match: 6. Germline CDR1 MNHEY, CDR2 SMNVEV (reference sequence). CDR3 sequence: CASRGGRAIYEQYF. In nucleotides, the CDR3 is TGTGCCAGCAGGGGCGGGAGGGCCATCTACGAGCAGTACTTC.

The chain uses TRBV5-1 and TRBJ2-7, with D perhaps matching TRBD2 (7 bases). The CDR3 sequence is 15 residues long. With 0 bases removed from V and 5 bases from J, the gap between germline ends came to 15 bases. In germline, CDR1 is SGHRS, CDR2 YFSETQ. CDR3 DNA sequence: TGCGCCAGCAGCTTGGCCAGGGGACTACTCGACGAGCAGTACTTC. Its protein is CASSLARGLLDEQYF. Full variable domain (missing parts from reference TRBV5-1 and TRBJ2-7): KAGVTQTPRYLIKTRGQQVTLSCSPISGHRSVSWYQQTPGQGLQFLFEYFSETQRNKGNFPGRFSGRQFSNSRSEMNVSTLELGDSALYLCASSLARGLLDEQYFGPGTRLTVT.

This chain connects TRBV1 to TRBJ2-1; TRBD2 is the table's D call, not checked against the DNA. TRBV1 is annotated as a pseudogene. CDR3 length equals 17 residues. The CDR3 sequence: CTSSREPNGRVYNEQFF. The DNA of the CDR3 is TGCACCAGCAGCCGGGAGCCTAACGGGAGGGTCTACAATGAGCAGTTCTTC.

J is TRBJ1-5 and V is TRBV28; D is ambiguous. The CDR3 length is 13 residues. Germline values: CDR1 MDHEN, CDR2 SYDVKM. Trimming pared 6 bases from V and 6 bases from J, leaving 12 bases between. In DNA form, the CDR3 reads TGTGCCAGCAGGTCCAACCCGGTTCAGCCCCAGCATTTT. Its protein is CASRSNPVQPQHF. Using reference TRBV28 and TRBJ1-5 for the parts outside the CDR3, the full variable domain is DVKVTQSSRYLVKRTGEKVFLECVQDMDHENMFWYRQDPGLGLRLIYFSYDVKMKEKGDIPEGYSVSREKKERFSLILESASTNQTSMYLCASRSNPVQPQHFGDGTRLSIL.